A selection of T cell receptor beta chains follows, all from one sample in a study of shared clonotypes between healthy human individuals. The table came from immunoSEQ multiplex PCR; TCRdb's copy has only in-frame clones and leaves some out. The repertoire holds roughly 500,000 clones, with 76% as singletons. Material for sequencing was PBMCs. The receptors stem from a woman in her thirties or forties in good health. Some clones in this sample may be carry-over from other donors' samples. CDR3s include the opening cysteine and the closing phenylalanine or tryptophan. D genes are given only for firm matches. Some rows mark clone size as missing; the rest say once, few, many or name a class of expanded clone.

d_call,clone_size,v_call,j_call,cdr3_nt,cdr3_aa
NA,NA,TRBV7-2,TRBJ1-5,TGTGCCAGCAGCTTTGCCGGCAGTCAGCCCCAGCATTTT,CASSFAGSQPQHF
NA,NA,TRBV18,TRBJ1-1,TGTGCCAGCTCATCCCTCCCTGGATTAGGCACTGAAGCTTTCTTT,CASSSLPGLGTEAFF
NA,once,TRBV18,TRBJ1-4,TGTGCCAGCTCACTTATGCCGGGATCCACAGGGGAAAAACTGTTTTTT,CASSLMPGSTGEKLFF
TRBD2,few,TRBV4-1,TRBJ2-1,TGCGCCAGCAGCCCGGGGGGGGGCTCCTACAATGAGCAGTTCTTC,CASSPGGGSYNEQFF
TRBD2,NA,TRBV7-9,TRBJ2-1,TGTGCCAGCAGCTTGATCGCTAGCGGATACAATGAGCAGTTCTTC,CASSLIASGYNEQFF
NA,NA,TRBV7-2,TRBJ2-7,TGTGCCAGCAGCTCAATTTTCGTTAGCGTAAGCTCCTACGAGCAGTACTTC,CASSSIFVSVSSYEQYF
NA,NA,TRBV18,TRBJ2-2,TGTGCCAGCTCACCATATACCGCCTCGAACACCGGGGAGCTGTTTTTT,CASSPYTASNTGELFF
NA,NA,TRBV5-8,TRBJ1-2,TGTGCCAGCAGCTTCGACGGCTCAGGGGTCAGCGGCTACACCTTC,CASSFDGSGVSGYTF
NA,NA,TRBV5-1,TRBJ2-1,TGCGCCAGCAGCTTGAGAACCGGGACTCACTACAATGAGCAGTTCTTC,CASSLRTGTHYNEQFF
TRBD2,NA,TRBV4-2,TRBJ2-7,TGTGCCAGCAGCCAACACGTAGCGGGATTATCAAACTACGAGCAGTACTTC,CASSQHVAGLSNYEQYF
NA,few,TRBV7-2,TRBJ1-2,TGTGCCAGCAGCTTAGCTCCTGGGGAGAGCGGCTATGGCTACACCTTC,CASSLAPGESGYGYTF
NA,NA,TRBV19,TRBJ1-2,TGTGCCAGTAGTATAGATCTTGGCTACACCTTC,CASSIDLGYTF
NA,NA,TRBV30,TRBJ1-2,TGTGCCTGGAGCCGTCTAGGCGGTCCCTTCTATGGCTACACCTTC,CAWSRLGGPFYGYTF
TRBD1,NA,TRBV11-2,TRBJ2-2,TGTGCCAGCAGCTTAACCGGGACAGGGGAAGCCGGGGAGCTGTTTTTT,CASSLTGTGEAGELFF
NA,NA,TRBV5-1,TRBJ2-5,TGCGCCAGCAGCTTGCCGCTAGCGCAAGAGACCCAGTACTTC,CASSLPLAQETQYF
TRBD1,NA,TRBV19,TRBJ2-2,TGTGCCAGTAGTTTCCGGGACAGTAACACCGGGGAGCTGTTTTTT,CASSFRDSNTGELFF
NA,once,TRBV19,TRBJ1-1,TGTGCCAGTATCCCAGGACTGGGGGCGCGGACTGAAGCTTTCTTT,CASIPGLGARTEAFF
NA,few,TRBV7-9,TRBJ2-2,TGTGCCAGCAGCTTAGCGCCGAGACTAGTCGAGACCGGGGAGCTGTTTTTT,CASSLAPRLVETGELFF
TRBD2,NA,TRBV10-3,TRBJ2-3,TGTGCCAGTGCGGGAGCCACAGATACGCAGTATTTT,CASAGATDTQYF
NA,NA,TRBV18,TRBJ2-2,TGTGCCAGCTCACCCAAAGGACTCCTCGGGGAGCTGTTTTTT,CASSPKGLLGELFF
TRBD1,NA,TRBV27,TRBJ1-2,TGTGCCAGCAGTTTTTTAGACAGGGGGCTAGGCTATGGCTACACCTTC,CASSFLDRGLGYGYTF
TRBD2,few,TRBV14,TRBJ2-5,TGTGCCAGCAGCCAAGGGTCTAGCGGGGGAGTATGGGAGACCCAGTACTTC,CASSQGSSGGVWETQYF
NA,NA,TRBV6-5,TRBJ1-1,TGTGCCAGCACCCGGGGGGCAGAGTTGGAAGCTTTCTTT,CASTRGAELEAFF
NA,NA,TRBV11-3,TRBJ2-1,TGTGCCAGCAGCTTAGGAGCCAACAATGAGCAGTTCTTC,CASSLGANNEQFF
TRBD2,NA,TRBV11-3,TRBJ2-1,TGTGCCAGCAGCTTAGGACTAGCGGGAGTTGATGAGCAGTTCTTC,CASSLGLAGVDEQFF
NA,NA,TRBV29-1,TRBJ1-2,TGCAGCGTGACCGGGACAACTTATGGCTACACCTTC,CSVTGTTYGYTF
TRBD2,NA,TRBV13,TRBJ2-3,TGTGCCAGCAGCAATACCGGTGGACTAGCGGGAGTAGATACGCAGTATTTT,CASSNTGGLAGVDTQYF
TRBD1,NA,TRBV11-2,TRBJ2-1,TGTGCCAGCAGCCGACAGGGGATCCCTTTTTACAATGAGCAGTTCTTC,CASSRQGIPFYNEQFF
NA,NA,TRBV28,TRBJ2-6,TGTGCCAGCAGTATGGGACTCCCGTCTGGGGCCAACGTCCTGACTTTC,CASSMGLPSGANVLTF
TRBD2,NA,TRBV18,TRBJ2-1,TGTGCCAGCTCACCATACGCTAGCGGGGGAAAGTTCTACAATGAGCAGTTCTTC,CASSPYASGGKFYNEQFF
TRBD1,NA,TRBV7-6,TRBJ2-7,TGTGCCAGCAGCCCCTACCCAGGGACAGGGAACGAGCAGTACTTC,CASSPYPGTGNEQYF
TRBD2,NA,TRBV7-2,TRBJ2-1,TGTGCCAGCAGCTTTCCGACTAGCGGGAGTAATGAGCAGTTCTTC,CASSFPTSGSNEQFF
TRBD1,NA,TRBV2,TRBJ1-5,TGTGCCAGCGCTTGGACAGGGGAAAATCAGCCCCAGCATTTT,CASAWTGENQPQHF
TRBD2,NA,TRBV7-3,TRBJ2-1,TGTGCCAGCAGGGCGGGAGGGAGTGGGAATGAGCAGTTCTTC,CASRAGGSGNEQFF
NA,NA,TRBV29-1,TRBJ2-3,TGCAGCCCGAGGATTTATAGCACAGATACGCAGTATTTT,CSPRIYSTDTQYF
NA,NA,TRBV7-2,TRBJ1-2,TGTGCCAGCAGCTTAGGGCAGGGCTATGGCTACACCTTC,CASSLGQGYGYTF
TRBD1,NA,TRBV29-1,TRBJ2-3,TGCAGCGCCACGGACAGGAAGGGTAAGACAGATACGCAGTATTTC,CSATDRKGKTDTQYF
TRBD1,NA,TRBV5-6,TRBJ2-5,TGTGCCAGCAGCCCACAGGGGGTGAAAACCCAGTACTTC,CASSPQGVKTQYF
TRBD1,NA,TRBV29-1,TRBJ2-5,TGCAGCGCCAGGGACAGCAGTAGGGAGACCCAGTACTTC,CSARDSSRETQYF
NA,NA,TRBV2,TRBJ1-5,TGTGCCAGCAGTGAAGTCGGGGGGGATCAGCCCCAGCATTTT,CASSEVGGDQPQHF
NA,NA,TRBV6-5,TRBJ2-3,TGTGCCAGCACCGGGACCACAGATACGCAGTATTTT,CASTGTTDTQYF
TRBD1,NA,TRBV28,TRBJ2-7,TGTGCCAGCCGGGGACAGGGCTCCTACGAGCAGTACTTC,CASRGQGSYEQYF
TRBD1,NA,TRBV6-8,TRBJ2-7,TGTGCCAGCATGCCCCTCAATATAGTCAGGGGGCAGAAGTGCGAGCAGTACTTC,CASMPLNIVRGQKCEQYF
NA,NA,TRBV7-9,TRBJ1-1,TGTGCCAGCAGTAGTAAGGGGTTTGAAGCTTTCTTT,CASSSKGFEAFF
NA,NA,TRBV19,TRBJ2-7,TGTGCCAGTAGTAATCTGGACCACGAGCAGTACTTC,CASSNLDHEQYF
TRBD2,NA,TRBV28,TRBJ2-5,TGTGCCAGCAGGTTCCGGGAGGAGCAGTACTTC,CASRFREEQYF